One sample yielded the 20 T cell receptor beta chains listed below, sequenced in a study of a mutant IDH1 vaccine in newly diagnosed glioma. As for time point: week 47, end of study. Topical imiquimod accompanied each vaccine dose, which consisted of 300 ug of mutant IDH1 20-mer peptide. Data came from immunoSEQ multiplex PCR; TCRdb stores just in-frame clones and leaves some out. Here the sample spans tens of thousands of clones, over 85% being singletons. These receptors lack a known antigen. The specimen was PBMCs, collected from a glioma patient whose treatment included an IDH1 peptide vaccine. These receptor sequences come from a man aged 40-50 years with glioma.

The rearrangement uses TRBV6-5 and TRBJ1-1; 7 bases line up with TRBD1. Germline assignment: CDR1 MNHEY and CDR2 SVGAGI. V lost 7 bases, J lost 9 bases, and 5 bases stayed unmatched. The CDR3 covers 11 residues. The chain's CDR3 is CASKLQGKAFF. The DNA of the CDR3 is TGTGCCAGCAAATTACAGGGGAAAGCTTTCTTT.

This chain connects TRBV2 to TRBJ2-5; tentatively, D is TRBD2 (7 bases). Germline V gene lookup returns CDR1 SNHLY and CDR2 FYNNEI. This CDR3 spans 15 amino acids. Trimming shortened V by 7 bases and J by 5 bases, and 20 bases separated the two germline ends. CDR3 amino acids: CASTPGEGGIETQYF. DNA of the CDR3: TGTGCCAGCACTCCCGGGGAGGGGGGCATCGAGACCCAGTACTTC.

This chain uses TRBV5-4 with TRBJ2-3; 7 nucleotides align to TRBD1. The CDR3 sequence is 15 residues long. J gave up 4 bases and V 0 bases, and 5 bases lay outside the gene matches. CDR1 is SGHNT and CDR2 is YYREEE in the germline V gene (reference sequence). This CDR3 is CASSLGQGVADTQYF. CDR3 in DNA: TGTGCCAGCAGCTTGGGGCAGGGGGTCGCAGATACGCAGTATTTT.

The chain uses TRBV5-4 and TRBJ2-5; 7 bases are shared with TRBD1. CDR3 length: 14 amino acids. Germline-derived CDR1 and CDR2 are SGHNT and YYREEE (reference sequence). V lost 0 bases and J lost 2; bases outside the gene matches: 1. CDR3 nucleotide sequence: TGTGCCAGCAGCTTGGTGGGACAGCAAGAGACCCAGTACTTC. It encodes CASSLVGQQETQYF.

This chain joins TRBV6-5 and TRBJ1-2, with D possibly TRBD1 on 6 matching bases. The germline CDR1 and CDR2 sequences are MNHEY and SVGAGI. The CDR3 consists of 13 residues. V was shortened by 5 bases and J by 7 bases, with 14 bases between the two germline ends. The DNA of the CDR3 is TGTGCCAGCAGTCGCGAGGGGGTTACTGGCTACACCTTC. It is translated as CASSREGVTGYTF.

This chain joins TRBV21-1 and TRBJ1-5; the D call TRBD1 from the table was never checked on the DNA. TRBV21-1 is assigned pseudogene status. This CDR3 contains 14 residues. CDR3: CASSGQGDNQPQHF. The CDR3 DNA reads as TGTGCCAGCAGCGGACAGGGGGACAATCAGCCCCAGCATTTT.

The rearrangement links TRBV7-2 to TRBJ2-2; no clear D gene. The CDR3 is 14 residues long. V was pared by 2 bases and J by 1 base, with 5 bases between. Germline-derived CDR1 and CDR2 are SGHTA and FQGNSA. In nucleotides, the CDR3 is TGTGCCAGCAGCTTATGGCAGAACACCGGGGAGCTGTTTTTT. It is translated as CASSLWQNTGELFF.

J is TRBJ2-1 and V is TRBV27; no definite D call. The V end lost 8 bases, the J end lost 2 bases, and 10 bases lay between the germline ends. The CDR3 loop spans 13 amino acids. Germline CDR1 MNHEY, CDR2 SMNVEV (reference sequence). CDR3 bases: TGTGCCAGCTGGGCCTTTACCTACAATGAGCAGTTCTTC. Its translation is CASWAFTYNEQFF.

CDR3 DNA: TGTGCCAGCAGCGGCGGGACAGTAGGCTACGAGCAGTACTTC. Residues: CASSGGTVGYEQYF. This chain links TRBV28 with TRBJ2-7, with TRBD1 as a possible D gene (7 bases). Germline V gene sequence: CDR1 MDHEN, CDR2 SYDVKM. Trimming pared 6 bases from V and 3 bases from J, leaving 15 bases between. There are 14 residues in the CDR3. The full variable domain, completed using reference TRBV28 and TRBJ2-7, is DVKVTQSSRYLVKRTGEKVFLECVQDMDHENMFWYRQDPGLGLRLIYFSYDVKMKEKGDIPEGYSVSREKKERFSLILESASTNQTSMYLCASSGGTVGYEQYFGPGTRLTVT.

This chain connects TRBV10-3 to TRBJ1-1, with a possible D match to TRBD1 (6 bases). Germline CDR1 ENHRY, CDR2 SYGVKD. The CDR3 covers 13 residues. V was clipped by 7 bases and J by 2 bases, with 11 bases between them. The CDR3 DNA reads as TGTGCCATCACTACGGGGGGCAACACTGAAGCTTTCTTT. Translating it yields CAITTGGNTEAFF.

The gene calls are TRBV19 and TRBJ1-6; 12 bases fit TRBD1. In germline, CDR1 is LNHDA, CDR2 SQIVND (reference sequence). V was clipped by 10 bases and J by 5 bases; unmatched bases: 12. The CDR3 is 17 amino acids. The CDR3 here is CATRDRGRGTDNSPLHF. The CDR3 DNA follows: TGTGCCACAAGGGACAGGGGGCGCGGTACGGATAATTCACCCCTCCACTTT.

The rearrangement joins TRBV2 to TRBJ1-1; D gene unclear. With 6 bases removed from V and 1 base from J, the gap between germline ends came to 9 bases. Germline V gene sequence: CDR1 SNHLY, CDR2 FYNNEI. The CDR3 consists of 13 residues. The CDR3 DNA reads TGTGCCAGCAGCGGGAATCGGAACACTGAAGCTTTCTTT. Protein product: CASSGNRNTEAFF.

The chain uses TRBV18 and TRBJ2-3; 7 bases match TRBD1. Germline assignment: CDR1 KGHSH and CDR2 LQKENI. The CDR3 contains 18 residues. J gave up 0 bases and V 2 bases, and 11 bases lay outside the gene matches. The CDR3 DNA reads TGTGCCAGCTCACCATTAGGTCCCGGGACAGCTAGCACAGATACGCAGTATTTT. This encodes CASSPLGPGTASTDTQYF.

The chain is built from TRBV7-2 and TRBJ2-3, with 8 positions matching TRBD1. In germline, CDR1 is SGHTA, CDR2 FQGNSA. Losses at the gene ends were 1 base for V and 0 bases for J; bases not matched to a gene: 12. This CDR3 region has 19 residues. The CDR3 here is CASSLGGDRKYTSTDTQYF. As DNA, the CDR3 is TGTGCCAGCAGCTTAGGAGGGGACAGGAAATACACTAGCACAGATACGCAGTATTTT.

J is TRBJ1-2 and V is TRBV6-1; 9 bases line up with TRBD1. Germline loops: CDR1 MNHNS, CDR2 SASEGT. V shed 1 base and J 4 bases; nucleotides not matched to a gene: 4. The CDR3 consists of 15 residues. CDR3 in DNA: TGTGCCAGCAGTGAAGGAGCGGGACAGGGCTATGGCTACACCTTC. Its protein is CASSEGAGQGYGYTF.

J is TRBJ1-1 and V is TRBV4-1; D uncertain. Germline V gene sequence: CDR1 MGHRA, CDR2 YSYEKL. This CDR3 region has 16 residues. V lost 4 bases, J lost 1 base, and 16 bases lay in between. The CDR3 reads CASSPIGREQNTEAFF. CDR3 bases: TGCGCCAGCAGCCCTATTGGGCGGGAACAGAACACTGAAGCTTTCTTT.

The genes are TRBV9 and TRBJ1-5; D might be TRBD1 (5 bases). Trimming took off 3 bases at V and 2 bases at J, with 12 bases between the two ends. The CDR3 is 15 amino acids. The germline V gene encodes CDR1 SGDLS and CDR2 YYNGEE. The CDR3: CASSAEGLGNQPQHF. The CDR3 DNA follows: TGTGCCAGCAGCGCGGAGGGGCTGGGCAATCAGCCCCAGCATTTT.

The chain combines TRBV28 with TRBJ1-6, with 7 bases aligning to TRBD1. In germline, CDR1 is MDHEN, CDR2 SYDVKM. This CDR3 has 13 amino acids. V dropped 6 bases and J dropped 10; count of bases not matched to a gene: 6. The CDR3 is CASSRDSRSPLHF. The CDR3 DNA is TGTGCCAGCAGCCGGGACAGCCGGTCACCCCTCCACTTT. Variable domain in full (rest from reference TRBV28 and TRBJ1-6): DVKVTQSSRYLVKRTGEKVFLECVQDMDHENMFWYRQDPGLGLRLIYFSYDVKMKEKGDIPEGYSVSREKKERFSLILESASTNQTSMYLCASSRDSRSPLHFGNGTRLTVT.

This clone was seen more than once but under ten times. This chain links TRBV30 with TRBJ2-1; 7 bases agree with TRBD1. This CDR3 is built from 15 residues. Germline V gene data show CDR1 as GTSNPN and CDR2 as SVGIG (reference sequence). The junction had 5 bases not matched to a gene; V was cut back by 0 bases and J by 3 bases. The CDR3 sequence is CAWSVQGGYYNEQFF. For the CDR3, the DNA is TGTGCCTGGAGTGTCCAAGGGGGCTACTACAATGAGCAGTTCTTC. Full variable domain (remainder filled in from reference TRBV30 and TRBJ2-1): SQTIHQWPATLVQPVGSPLSLECTVEGTSNPNLYWYRQAAGRGLQLLFYSVGIGQISSEVPQNLSASRPQDRQFILSSKKLLLSDSGFYLCAWSVQGGYYNEQFFGPGTRLTVL.

The V call is TRBV19, the J call TRBJ1-4; 8 nucleotides align to TRBD1. V lost 2 bases and J lost 0; bases outside the gene matches: 5. CDR1 is LNHDA, CDR2 SQIVND, per germline (reference sequence). The CDR3 is 17 amino acids. The CDR3, as DNA: TGTGCCAGTAGTATAATAGGGACAGGATCAACTAATGAAAAACTGTTTTTT. This gives the protein CASSIIGTGSTNEKLFF.